Sequencing of this T cell receptor (beta chain) was carried out in a study of blood T cells in healthy people across ages (dated by TCRdb to the mid-2010s). Turning to the overall study: Template switching captured roughly one uniquely barcoded TCR beta cDNA molecule per two T cells in model experiments. Donors of different ages were randomly distributed across sequencing lanes to avoid experimental bias. Four age groups were formed from the donors: young (average about 16 years), middle-aged (around 40), aged (more than 55) and long-lived (82). The study measured age-related changes in TCR beta repertoire diversity using deep sequencing normalized with unique cDNA molecular identifiers. Two additional independent replicas of 1 million unique cDNA reads from the same blood draw were analyzed for two donors (one aged 18 to 30 and one aged 80 or older).

What the authors observed across the whole study: Observed TCR beta diversity per million T cells fell roughly linearly with age, and a significant reduction was already apparent by age around 44. Estimates of total diversity based on one million sequenced T cells were considered lower bounds and underestimates. Compared with the aged group, the long-lived group had more naive CD4+ T cells, fewer expanded clones and increased TCR diversity, suggesting age selection. The percentage of naive T cells measured by flow cytometry correlated strongly with observed TCR beta diversity. Since profiling was done on bulk unsorted PBMCs, naive and antigen-experienced compartments could not be conclusively compared. Donor CMV infection status was unknown, potentially confounding age-related changes in expanded clonotypes.

This clonotype was observed a single time. This clone's antigen is unknown. No base-level quality is on record; no much larger clone is a single base apart. One read offers little support. CDR1 SGHDT and CDR2 YYEEEE were looked up in the germline V gene. Trimmed from V: 3 bases; trimmed from J: 4 bases; junction bases lacking a gene match: 7. The CDR3, cysteine through phenylalanine, is 15 amino acids long. Just the 45-base CDR3 DNA is kept, in frame starting at base 1. The library was produced with 5' RACE. Sequencing used an Illumina HiSeq 2500. A second PCR of 7 to 11 cycles was performed with a sample-barcoded 5' primer and a J-beta primer mix. Each TCR beta cDNA molecule received a unique molecular identifier from a template-switch 5' adaptor carrying 12 random nucleotides. Each sample yielded at least 3 million CDR3-containing paired-end reads. First-strand cDNA was synthesized from all RNA with the Mint cDNA synthesis kit, primed by a TRBC-specific oligonucleotide. All cDNA was treated with uracil-DNA glycosylase and then went through a first 18-cycle PCR with the universal primers M1SS and BC2_uni_R. The original methods were these. Each sample was normalized by randomly selecting 1 million high-quality reads, each carrying a distinct molecular identifier. Instead of being binned into consensus sequences, reads with shared molecular identifiers were discarded. MiTCR, run with a Q25 quality threshold and the strictest error-elimination algorithm, handled CDR3 identification, clonotype clustering and error correction. Lower-bound total TCR beta diversity was estimated with a nonparametric unseen species model using Euler transformation. The raw public reads went through TCRdb reprocessing: fastp at Q25, MiXCR clone calling, in-frame beta chains kept. When rows share a CDR3 protein, they turn into one entry using the most common DNA and genes. It is TCRdb's table, rather than the study itself, that gives the V and J calls and clone size. The sample table lists roughly 680,000 distinct CDR3 sequences, 20% to 25% of them with a count of one. The ten largest clones take up 3.5% to 4% of the sample.

The donors were under 40 Caucasian individuals from Russia, aged roughly 6 to 100 years, who were systemically healthy. About 10 milliliters of peripheral blood were collected from each donor into EDTA-treated Vacutainer tubes. PBMCs were isolated by Ficoll-Paque density-gradient centrifugation, with at least 6 million obtained per sample. Trizol reagent was used to extract total RNA from the PBMCs, yielding at least 5.5 micrograms per sample. The percentages of naive CD45RAhigh/CD27high T cells were determined by flow cytometry on a PBMC aliquot from every donor. The receptor was isolated from a man between 65 and 85 years old in good health. The rearranged chain carries TRBV5-6 and TRBJ2-5, with 9 bases matching TRBD2. Sequences were obtained from blood. CDR3 reads: CASSWSSGTRETQYF. The DNA sequence is as follows: TGTGCCAGCAGCTGGTCTAGCGGGACTAGAGAGACCCAGTACTTC.